These 22 T cell receptor beta chains share one sample of origin, sequenced in a study of cytomegalovirus exposure and HLA in healthy donors. Primers for the PCR totalled 60 Vbeta and 13 Jbeta. The assay was immunoSEQ multiplex PCR, and TCRdb's table has in-frame clones only and misses some. Of under 200,000 clones in the sample, 68% are singletons; the top ten hold approximately 2.8%. Sequencing was done on a sample of PBMCs. The receptors shown here come from a middle-aged woman in good health and CMV-seropositive.

There are a few counts of this clone. This chain joins TRBV7-9 and TRBJ1-2, with 11 bases identical to TRBD1. After removal of 5 bases from V and 3 bases from J, the junction contained 17 bases not matched to a gene. Germline CDR1 reads SEHNR; CDR2 reads FQNEAQ (reference sequence). The CDR3 has 19 residues. The CDR3 nucleotides read TGTGCCAGCAGCGGACCAAGCGGACAGGGGGCGCGGGTGGACTATGGCTACACCTTC. It translates to CASSGPSGQGARVDYGYTF.

The CDR3 here is CASSQTQGRADTQYF. CDR3 DNA sequence: TGTGCCAGCAGCCAAACACAGGGCCGGGCAGATACGCAGTATTTT. The chain recombines TRBV4-2 with TRBJ2-3; possible D gene TRBD1, 6 bases. CDR1 and CDR2 (germline): LGHNA, YNFKEQ. This CDR3 spans 15 amino acids. The V and J ends lost 2 bases and 4 bases respectively, with 13 bases between them.

V is TRBV10-3 and J is TRBJ2-3, with D possibly TRBD1 on 6 matching bases. The germline V and J ends were trimmed by 3 bases and 5 bases, with 18 bases remaining between them. CDR3 size: 16 residues. Germline V lookup: CDR1 ENHRY, CDR2 SYGVKD. CDR3 DNA: TGTGCCATCAGTGAAAAGACAGGCCCCCGGAGAGATACGCAGTATTTT. Translation gives CAISEKTGPRRDTQYF.

This chain links TRBV4-3 with TRBJ2-2, with 7 nucleotides matching TRBD1. Losses at the gene ends were 6 bases for V and 1 base for J; bases not matched to a gene: 5. Germline-derived CDR1 and CDR2 are LGHNA and YSLEER. The CDR3 covers 15 residues. The CDR3 sequence: CASREGTVNTGELFF. The CDR3 DNA reads as TGCGCCAGCAGAGAGGGGACAGTGAACACCGGGGAGCTGTTTTTT.

The genes are TRBV10-3 and TRBJ2-7; maybe TRBD2 (5 bases). CDR1 is ENHRY, CDR2 SYGVKD, per germline. Trimming took off 2 bases at V and 1 base at J, with 9 bases between the two ends. The CDR3 has 14 residues. The CDR3 DNA reads as TGTGCCATCAGTGAGACGCTAGCTTCCTACGAGCAGTACTTC. Translated, it gives CAISETLASYEQYF.

CDR3 in amino acids: CASSLDGTGGQHF. The CDR3 DNA reads TGTGCCAGCAGCTTAGACGGGACAGGGGGCCAGCATTTT. V gene TRBV7-2 combines with J gene TRBJ1-5, with TRBD1 matching 11 bases. V lost 1 base and J lost 12; bases outside the gene matches: 2. This CDR3 is built from 13 residues. CDR1 SGHTA and CDR2 FQGNSA come from the germline V gene.

The chain employs TRBV13 and TRBJ1-2; tentatively, D is TRBD1 (6 bases). The CDR3 totals 15 residues. With 6 bases removed from V and 0 bases from J, the gap between germline ends came to 14 bases. CDR1 and CDR2 (germline): PRHDT, FYEKMQ (reference sequence). DNA for the CDR3: TGTGCCAGCAGTCAAGGACAGCGCGCTAACTATGGCTACACCTTC. As protein: CASSQGQRANYGYTF.

The rearrangement uses TRBV7-2 and TRBJ2-7, with D perhaps matching TRBD2 (6 bases). Germline V gene data show CDR1 as SGHTA and CDR2 as FQGNSA. The V and J ends lost 6 bases and 0 bases respectively, with 15 bases between them. This CDR3 region has 15 residues. CDR3 sequence reads: CASRGLGGTSYEQYF. The CDR3 nucleotides are TGTGCCAGCAGGGGATTAGGAGGGACCTCCTACGAGCAGTACTTC.

This rearrangement joins TRBV28 to TRBJ1-5; D is perhaps TRBD1 (6 bases). This CDR3 region has 13 residues. Deletions cut 5 bases from V and 11 bases from J, with 16 bases between. CDR1 is MDHEN, CDR2 SYDVKM, per germline. CDR3 region: CASSLTGTQTQHF. The CDR3 DNA reads TGTGCCAGCAGTCTCACCGGGACACAAACCCAGCATTTT.

The CDR3 here is CASSQSWEQETQYF. The CDR3, as DNA: TGCGCCAGCAGTCAATCATGGGAGCAAGAGACCCAGTACTTC. The J gene is TRBJ2-5, the V gene TRBV23-1, with D perhaps matching TRBD2 (5 bases). TRBV23-1 is identified as an open reading frame with a role that is uncertain. V lost 0 bases, J lost 2 bases, and 7 bases lay in between. The CDR3 spans 14 residues.

The V gene is TRBV7-8, the J gene TRBJ1-2; a possible D gene is TRBD1 (6 bases). This CDR3 has 16 residues. Trimming stripped 4 bases from V and 4 bases from J, with 19 bases between. The germline V gene has CDR1 SGHVS and CDR2 FQNEAQ. CDR3 coding DNA: TGTGCCAGCAGCTCCCGCTCGGCGCAGGGGCCCTATGGCTACACCTTC. Protein sequence: CASSSRSAQGPYGYTF.

This chain joins TRBV5-6 and TRBJ1-2; 12 positions match TRBD1. CDR1 and CDR2 (germline): SGHDT, YYEEEE. J lost 3 bases, V lost 2 bases, and 2 bases had no gene match. This CDR3 spans 15 amino acids. The CDR3 DNA reads TGTGCCAGCAGCTTCAGGGACAGGGGGCACTATGGCTACACCTTC. Its translation is CASSFRDRGHYGYTF.

The chain uses TRBV9 and TRBJ2-1; 12 nucleotides line up with TRBD2. This CDR3 is built from 15 residues. Per germline, CDR1 SGDLS and CDR2 YYNGEE. The V segment lost 2 bases and the J segment 7 bases; nucleotides outside the gene matches: 4. CDR3 loop: CASSVSGLAGNEQFF. CDR3 sequence (DNA): TGTGCCAGCAGCGTTTCCGGACTAGCGGGAAATGAGCAGTTCTTC.

The genes are TRBV6-4 and TRBJ2-7; perhaps TRBD1 as D (5 bases). V was trimmed by 6 bases and J by 0 bases, leaving 12 bases between them. From germline, CDR1 is MRHNA and CDR2 SNTAGT. The CDR3 has 14 amino acids. The CDR3 sequence is CASRSPDTSYEQYF. CDR3 nucleotides: TGTGCCAGCAGGTCGCCGGACACCTCCTACGAGCAGTACTTC.

The chain carries TRBV28 and TRBJ2-7; D perhaps matches TRBD1 (5 bases). Trimming stripped 3 bases from V and 0 bases from J, with 15 bases between. CDR1 is MDHEN and CDR2 is SYDVKM in the germline V gene. The CDR3 length is 16 residues. The CDR3 spells CASSFNGAPTSYEQYF. The CDR3 DNA is TGTGCCAGCAGTTTTAATGGGGCCCCAACCTCCTACGAGCAGTACTTC.

This sequence joins TRBV2 and TRBJ2-5; perhaps TRBD1 as D (6 bases). V dropped 5 bases and J dropped 0 bases, with 13 bases sitting between them. This CDR3 comprises 15 residues. Germline V lookup: CDR1 SNHLY, CDR2 FYNNEI. CDR3 in amino acids: CASSKDRPNQETQYF. The CDR3 DNA follows: TGTGCCAGCAGTAAGGACAGACCTAACCAAGAGACCCAGTACTTC. Full variable domain (rest looked up from reference TRBV2 and TRBJ2-5): EPEVTQTPSHQVTQMGQEVILRCVPISNHLYFYWYRQILGQKVEFLVSFYNNEISEKSEIFDDQFSVERPDGSNFTLKIRSTKLEDSAMYFCASSKDRPNQETQYFGPGTRLLVL.

Worth noting for this clone: At one end the junction does not follow the germline gene, possibly because of a read error. This chain connects TRBV2 to TRBJ1-5; the match to TRBD1 covers 7 bases. CDR1 is SNHLY, CDR2 FYNNEI, per germline. This CDR3 region has 14 residues. CDR3 nucleotide sequence: TGTGCCAGCAGCCCGACAGGGCCGGATCAGCCCCAGAATTTT. This gives the protein CASSPTGPDQPQNF.

This clone was counted a few times. J is TRBJ1-2 and V is TRBV27, with TRBD1 matching 10 bases. Germline CDR1 is MNHEY and CDR2 is SMNVEV (reference sequence). There are 17 residues in the CDR3. Trimming removed 2 bases from V and 3 bases from J; junction bases left unmatched: 9. CDR3 DNA sequence: TGTGCCAGCAGTTTAATACCCGGGACAGGGGACGACTATGGCTACACCTTC. Translation gives CASSLIPGTGDDYGYTF.

The genes are TRBV7-9 and TRBJ2-7; a weak D match, TRBD2 (6 bases). The CDR3 runs to 15 residues. With 2 bases removed from V and 0 bases from J, the gap between germline ends came to 11 bases. The V gene's germline CDR1 is SEHNR and CDR2 FQNEAQ (reference sequence). The chain's CDR3 is CASSLWEDRSYEQYF. The CDR3 DNA is TGTGCCAGCAGCTTATGGGAGGACCGCTCCTACGAGCAGTACTTC. The entire variable domain, with the rest obtained from reference TRBV7-9 and TRBJ2-7, is as follows: DTGVSQNPRHKITKRGQNVTFRCDPISEHNRLYWYRQTLGQGPEFLTYFQNEAQLEKSRLLSDRFSAERPKGSFSTLEIQRTEQGDSAMYLCASSLWEDRSYEQYFGPGTRLTVT.

This CDR3 is CASSLTGEETQYF. The CDR3 nucleotides read TGTGCCAGCAGTTTAACGGGGGAAGAGACCCAGTACTTC. The J gene is TRBJ2-5, the V gene TRBV28, with D possibly matching TRBD2 (6 bases). Trimming pared 2 bases from V and 3 bases from J, leaving 7 bases between. The CDR3 runs 13 residues. CDR1 and CDR2 (germline): MDHEN, SYDVKM.

This rearrangement joins TRBV2 to TRBJ2-3; 13 positions agree with TRBD2. CDR3 length equals 15 residues. Germline V lookup: CDR1 SNHLY, CDR2 FYNNEI. The V segment lost 9 bases and the J segment 8 bases; nucleotides outside the gene matches: 11. CDR3 protein: CASHGLAGVGGTQYF. The CDR3 DNA is TGTGCCAGTCACGGACTAGCGGGGGTTGGAGGTACGCAGTATTTT.

The rearrangement uses TRBV27 and TRBJ2-4, with D possibly matching TRBD2 (6 bases). V was pared by 2 bases and J by 3 bases, with 17 bases between. The V gene's germline CDR1 is MNHEY and CDR2 SMNVEV (reference sequence). The CDR3 extends over 17 amino acids. In DNA, the CDR3 is TGTGCCAGCAGTTTAACGATTCGACAAGCGGGCAAAAACATTCAGTACTTC. This codes for CASSLTIRQAGKNIQYF.